This is a list of T cell receptor beta chains from one sample in a study of human T cells and chemical hapten exposure. TCRdb fed the RACE reads into MiXCR, producing one record per CDR3 protein. The sample shows 35,000 to 45,000 distinct CDR3 sequences, about 8.9% of them seen only once. Sequenced material: whole blood, taken in connection with sensitization to the hapten diphenylcyclopropenone (DPC). The receptor source for this set is a woman in her thirties or forties with alopecia areata. Some clones in this sample may be carry-over from other donors' samples. Each CDR3 is given with its conserved first and last residue. Fields, in order: D gene, J gene, clone size, V gene, CDR3 DNA, CDR3 protein. D genes are given only for firm matches. The listing skips clone size in some rows; elsewhere it reads once, few, many or a size class.

TRBD1 | TRBJ2-7 | many | TRBV4-1 | TGCGCCAGCAGCCAAGAACAATGGATGGGACAGGGGTCCTACGAGCAGTACTTC | CASSQEQWMGQGSYEQYF
. | TRBJ1-2 | many | TRBV19 | TGTGCCAGCTCAACAAGACGCATGAAAGGCGGCTACACCTTC | CASSTRRMKGGYTF
. | TRBJ2-3 | many | TRBV20-1 | TGCAGTGCTAGAGGTTATACAGGAAGCACAGATACGCAGTATTTT | CSARGYTGSTDTQYF
. | TRBJ1-2 | few | TRBV4-1 | TGCGCCAGCAGCCAAGATAGGCAGGCCGCTAACTATGGCTACACCTTC | CASSQDRQAANYGYTF
. | TRBJ2-3 | many | TRBV12-3/TRBV12-4 | TGTGCCAGCAGGCTGACCGGCACAGATACGCAGTATTTT | CASRLTGTDTQYF
. | TRBJ2-5 | many | TRBV29-1 | TGCAGCGTTGAGAGGGACACCTGGGAGACCCAGTACTTC | CSVERDTWETQYF
. | TRBJ1-1 | many | TRBV14 | TGTGCCAGCAGCCGGGGCCGAAAACAGGCTGAAGCTTTCTTT | CASSRGRKQAEAFF
. | TRBJ1-2 | many | TRBV6-2/TRBV6-3 | TGTGCCAGCAGTTATTCAGGGGCTCTCGGCTATGGCTACACCTTC | CASSYSGALGYGYTF
. | TRBJ2-3 | many | TRBV29-1 | TGCGTGGGGGTCGGAGATACGCAGTATTTT | CVGVGDTQYF
TRBD1 | TRBJ1-6 | few | TRBV11-2 | TGTGCCAGCACACAGGACAGGGAGGCCTATAATTCACCCCTCCACTTT | CASTQDREAYNSPLHF
. | TRBJ2-5 | few | TRBV9 | TGTGCCAGCAGTCCCCCCCAGGGTGTGGAGACCCAGTACTTC | CASSPPQGVETQYF
. | TRBJ1-2 | many | TRBV5-5 | TGTGCCAGTTTTGGAGAGGTGATACGCTACACCTTC | CASFGEVIRYTF
. | TRBJ2-7 | many | TRBV6-2/TRBV6-3 | TGTGCCAGCAGTTCCTGGCCCTCGGGGGAGCAGTACTTC | CASSSWPSGEQYF
. | TRBJ2-1 | . | TRBV20-1 | TGCAGTGCTAGAGTGGAACCCGACCTGACTCCGGCCGGGGATGAGCAGTTCTTC | CSARVEPDLTPAGDEQFF
. | TRBJ2-4 | many | TRBV2 | TGTGCCAGCACCGGACGGAGAATAAACATTCAGTACTTC | CASTGRRINIQYF
. | TRBJ2-7 | many | TRBV7-2 | TGTGCCAGCAGCCACAGGGGGGGGGCCTCCTCCTACGAGCAGTACTTC | CASSHRGGASSYEQYF
TRBD2 | TRBJ2-5 | many | TRBV5-1 | TGCGCCAGCAGCTTGGAACTAGCGGGGGCCACAGGGACCCAGTACTTC | CASSLELAGATGTQYF
TRBD2 | TRBJ2-1 | many | TRBV12-3/TRBV12-4 | TGTGCCAGCAGTTTTGGACTAGCGGGGGTTGGGATCTCCTACAATGAGCAGTTCTTC | CASSFGLAGVGISYNEQFF
. | TRBJ2-3 | medium-sized | TRBV5-1 | TGCGCCAGCAGCGACACAGATACGCAGTATTTT | CASSDTDTQYF
TRBD1 | TRBJ2-7 | many | TRBV4-1 | TGCGCCAGCAGTTTGGTCCAGGGGGATTCCTACGAGCAGTACTTC | CASSLVQGDSYEQYF
. | TRBJ1-4 | many | TRBV20-1 | TGCAGTGCTAGACCCCTTGGGACGTATGATGAAAAACTGTTTTTT | CSARPLGTYDEKLFF
. | TRBJ2-7 | . | TRBV5-1 | TGCGCCAGCAGCCTCTCAGGCGGAAGCTTCTACGAGCAGTACTTC | CASSLSGGSFYEQYF
. | TRBJ2-7 | many | TRBV29-1 | TGCAGCGTTACCTCACAGGGATCAGGCGAGCAGTACTTC | CSVTSQGSGEQYF
. | TRBJ2-7 | many | TRBV27 | TGTGCCAGCAGTTTATCCAGAGAGTACGAGCAGTACTTC | CASSLSREYEQYF
. | TRBJ2-3 | many | TRBV5-6 | TGTGCCAGCAGCTTGGTAGCGACCTACACAGATACGCAGTATTTT | CASSLVATYTDTQYF
. | TRBJ2-5 | . | TRBV29-1 | TGCAGCGTCGTTCAAACAGGGAGAGAGACCCAGTACTTC | CSVVQTGRETQYF
TRBD1 | TRBJ2-3 | many | TRBV7-2 | TGTGCCAGCAGCTCCGCTCTCAGGGGGAGAGATACGCAGTATTTT | CASSSALRGRDTQYF
. | TRBJ2-1 | many | TRBV4-1 | TGCGCCAGCAGAAGGGTCGGCGGGGGCCCTCACAATGAGCAGTTCTTC | CASRRVGGGPHNEQFF
. | TRBJ1-4 | many | TRBV12-3/TRBV12-4 | TGTGCCAGCAGTTTTGTTGTCCCCGGCGTAGTGGATGAAAAACTGTTTTTT | CASSFVVPGVVDEKLFF
. | TRBJ2-7 | many | TRBV4-1 | TGCGCCAGCAGCCAAGCTGGGGCCTACGAGCAGTACTTC | CASSQAGAYEQYF
. | TRBJ2-7 | many | TRBV14 | TGTGCCAGCAGCCAAGACGCGGGTTGGCAAAGCGAGCAGTACTTC | CASSQDAGWQSEQYF
. | TRBJ1-1 | many | TRBV12-3/TRBV12-4 | TGTGCCAGCAGTTTAACAGGGACGAGGAGAGCTTTCTTT | CASSLTGTRRAFF
. | TRBJ1-1 | . | TRBV6-5 | TGTGCCAGCAGTACCGCTATGGGAGGGGATAAAGAAGCTTTCTTT | CASSTAMGGDKEAFF
. | TRBJ1-5 | many | TRBV12-3/TRBV12-4 | TGTGCCAGCAGAACGGGGGCTTGGCAGCCCCAGCATTTT | CASRTGAWQPQHF
TRBD2 | TRBJ2-6 | many | TRBV7-2 | TGTGCCAGCAGCCGGAAAGCGGGGGGCTTTGCCTCTGGGGCCAACGTCCTGACTTTC | CASSRKAGGFASGANVLTF
TRBD1 | TRBJ1-1 | few | TRBV4-1 | TGCGCCAGCAGCCAGACTCCACCGGGACAGGGCTCGTACGGTGAAGCTTTCTTT | CASSQTPPGQGSYGEAFF
TRBD1 | TRBJ1-1 | many | TRBV4-1 | TGCGCCAGCAGCCAAACCCGACAGGGGTTCACTGAAGCTTTCTTT | CASSQTRQGFTEAFF
. | TRBJ1-5 | . | TRBV4-3 | TGCGCCAGCAGCCAAGAGGTAAATCAGCCCCAGCATTTT | CASSQEVNQPQHF